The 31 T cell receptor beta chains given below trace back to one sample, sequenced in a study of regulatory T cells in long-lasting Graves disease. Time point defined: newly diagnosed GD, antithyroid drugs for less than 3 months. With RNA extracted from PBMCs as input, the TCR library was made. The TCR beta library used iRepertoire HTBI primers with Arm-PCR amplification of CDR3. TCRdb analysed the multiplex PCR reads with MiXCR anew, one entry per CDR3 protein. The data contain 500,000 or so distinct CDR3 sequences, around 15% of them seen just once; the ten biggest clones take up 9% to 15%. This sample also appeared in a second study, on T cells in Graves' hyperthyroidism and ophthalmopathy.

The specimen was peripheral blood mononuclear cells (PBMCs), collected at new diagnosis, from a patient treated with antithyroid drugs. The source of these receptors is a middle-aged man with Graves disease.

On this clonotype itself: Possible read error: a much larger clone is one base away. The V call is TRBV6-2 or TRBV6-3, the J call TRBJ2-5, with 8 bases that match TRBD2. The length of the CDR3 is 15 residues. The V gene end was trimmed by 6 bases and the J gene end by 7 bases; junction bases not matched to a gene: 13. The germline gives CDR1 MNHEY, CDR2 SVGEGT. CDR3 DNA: TGTGCCAGCAGGGCAAGCGGGAGCGGTGGGGGGACCCAGTACTTC. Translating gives CASRASGSGGGTQYF.

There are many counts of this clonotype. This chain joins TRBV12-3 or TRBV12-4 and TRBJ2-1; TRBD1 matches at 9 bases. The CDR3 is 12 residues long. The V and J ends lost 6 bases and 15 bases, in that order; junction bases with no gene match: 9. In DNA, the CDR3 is TGTGCCAGCAGCCCGGACAGGGGAGGTTGGTTCTTC. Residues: CASSPDRGGWFF.

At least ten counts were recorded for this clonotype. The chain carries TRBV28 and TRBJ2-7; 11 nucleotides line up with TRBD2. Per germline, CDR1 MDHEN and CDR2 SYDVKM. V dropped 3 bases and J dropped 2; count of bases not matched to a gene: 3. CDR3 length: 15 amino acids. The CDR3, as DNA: TGTGCCAGCAGTTTTAGACTAGCGGGGACCTACGAGCAGTACTTC. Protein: CASSFRLAGTYEQYF.

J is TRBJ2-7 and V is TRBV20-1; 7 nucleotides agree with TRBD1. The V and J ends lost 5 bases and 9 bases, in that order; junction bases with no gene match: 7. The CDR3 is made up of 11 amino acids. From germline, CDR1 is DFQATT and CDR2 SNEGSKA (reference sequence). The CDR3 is CSAGRQGAQYF. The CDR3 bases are TGCAGTGCTGGTAGACAGGGCGCGCAGTACTTC.

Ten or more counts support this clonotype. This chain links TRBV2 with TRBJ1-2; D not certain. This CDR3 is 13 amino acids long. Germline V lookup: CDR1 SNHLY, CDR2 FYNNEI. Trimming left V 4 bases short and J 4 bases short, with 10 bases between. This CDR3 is CASSAGRSYGYTF. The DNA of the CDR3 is TGTGCCAGCAGTGCGGGGAGGAGCTATGGCTACACCTTC.

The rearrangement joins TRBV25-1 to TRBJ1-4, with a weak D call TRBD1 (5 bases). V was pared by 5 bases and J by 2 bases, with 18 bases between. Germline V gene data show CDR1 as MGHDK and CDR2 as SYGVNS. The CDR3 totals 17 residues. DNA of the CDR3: TGTGCCAGCAGTTGGGGGGTAGGGAGTTCGACTAATGAAAAACTGTTTTTT. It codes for CASSWGVGSSTNEKLFF.

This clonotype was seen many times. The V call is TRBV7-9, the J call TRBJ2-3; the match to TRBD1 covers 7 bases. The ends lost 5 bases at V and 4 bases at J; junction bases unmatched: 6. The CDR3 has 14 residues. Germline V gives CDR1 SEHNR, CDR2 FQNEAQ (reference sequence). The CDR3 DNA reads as TGTGCCAGCAGCCCGACAGGGTCTGCAGATACGCAGTATTTT. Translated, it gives CASSPTGSADTQYF.

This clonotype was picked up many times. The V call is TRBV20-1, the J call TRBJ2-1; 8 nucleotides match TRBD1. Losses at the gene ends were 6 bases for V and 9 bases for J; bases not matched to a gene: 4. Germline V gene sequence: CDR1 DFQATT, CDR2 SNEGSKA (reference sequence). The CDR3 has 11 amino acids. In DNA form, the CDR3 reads TGCAGTGCCGACAGGGGAACTGAGCAGTTCTTC. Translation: CSADRGTEQFF.

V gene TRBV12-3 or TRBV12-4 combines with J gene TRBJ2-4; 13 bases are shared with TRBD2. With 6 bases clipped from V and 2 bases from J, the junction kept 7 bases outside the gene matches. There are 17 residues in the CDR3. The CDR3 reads CASSLATSGRSKNIQYF. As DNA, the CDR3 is TGTGCCAGCAGCCTAGCGACTAGCGGGAGGTCCAAAAACATTCAGTACTTC.

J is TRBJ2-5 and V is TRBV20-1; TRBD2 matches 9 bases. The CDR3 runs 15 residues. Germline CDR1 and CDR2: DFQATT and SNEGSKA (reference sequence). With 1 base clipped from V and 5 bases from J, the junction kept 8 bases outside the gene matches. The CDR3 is CSARAAGGPVETQYF. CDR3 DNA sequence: TGCAGTGCTAGAGCGGCGGGAGGGCCGGTGGAGACCCAGTACTTC.

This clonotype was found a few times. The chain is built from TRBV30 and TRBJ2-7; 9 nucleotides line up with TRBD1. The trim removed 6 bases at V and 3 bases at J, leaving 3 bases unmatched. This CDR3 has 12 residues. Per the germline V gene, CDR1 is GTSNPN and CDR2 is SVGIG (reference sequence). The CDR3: CACGTGIYEQYF. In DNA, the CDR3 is TGTGCCTGCGGGACAGGGATCTACGAGCAGTACTTC.

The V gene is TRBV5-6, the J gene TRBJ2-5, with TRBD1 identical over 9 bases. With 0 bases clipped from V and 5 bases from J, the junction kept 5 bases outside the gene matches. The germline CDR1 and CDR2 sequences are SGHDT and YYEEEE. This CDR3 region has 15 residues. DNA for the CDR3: TGTGCCAGCAGCTTGGGGTCTGACAGGGGGGAGACCCAGTACTTC. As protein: CASSLGSDRGETQYF.

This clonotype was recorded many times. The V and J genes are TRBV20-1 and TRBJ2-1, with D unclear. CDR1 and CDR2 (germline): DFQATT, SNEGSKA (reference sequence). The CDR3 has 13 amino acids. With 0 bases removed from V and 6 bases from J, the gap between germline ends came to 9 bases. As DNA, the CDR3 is TGCAGTGCTAGAGATGGCAGCAGCAATGAGCAGTTCTTC. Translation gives CSARDGSSNEQFF.

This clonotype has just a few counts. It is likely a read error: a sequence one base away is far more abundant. Written as DNA, the CDR3 is TGTGCCAGCAGTGCATTCAACGGGGTCACAGATACGCAGTATTTT. The encoded protein is CASSAFNGVTDTQYF. The V call is TRBV12-3 or TRBV12-4, the J call TRBJ2-3; tentatively, D is TRBD2 (5 bases). V dropped 5 bases and J dropped 2 bases, with 14 bases sitting between them. The CDR3 is 15 residues long.

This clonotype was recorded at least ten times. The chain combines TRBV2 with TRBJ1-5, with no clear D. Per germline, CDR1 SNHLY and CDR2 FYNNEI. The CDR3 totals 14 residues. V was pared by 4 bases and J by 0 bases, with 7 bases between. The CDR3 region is CASSALYSNQPQHF. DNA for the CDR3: TGTGCCAGCAGTGCCCTCTATAGCAATCAGCCCCAGCATTTT. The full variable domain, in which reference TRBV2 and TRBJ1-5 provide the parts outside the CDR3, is EPEVTQTPSHQVTQMGQEVILRCVPISNHLYFYWYRQILGQKVEFLVSFYNNEISEKSEIFDDQFSVERPDGSNFTLKIRSTKLEDSAMYFCASSALYSNQPQHFGDGTRLSIL.

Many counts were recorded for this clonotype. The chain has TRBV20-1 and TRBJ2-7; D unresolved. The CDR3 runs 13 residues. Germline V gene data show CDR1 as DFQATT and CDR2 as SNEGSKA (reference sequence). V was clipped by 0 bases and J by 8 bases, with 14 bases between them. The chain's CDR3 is CSARDGPVKKQYF. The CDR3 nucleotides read TGCAGTGCTAGAGATGGTCCCGTAAAAAAGCAGTACTTC.

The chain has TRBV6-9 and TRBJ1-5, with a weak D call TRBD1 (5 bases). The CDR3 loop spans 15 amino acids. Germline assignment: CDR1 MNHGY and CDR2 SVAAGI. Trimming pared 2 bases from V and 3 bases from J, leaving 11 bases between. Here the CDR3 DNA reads TGTGCCAGCAGTTATGCGGCAGGGAACAATCAGCCCCAGCATTTT. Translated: CASSYAAGNNQPQHF.

The CDR3 nucleotides are TGTGCCGGGGGACTAGCGGGATCGACAGATACGCAGTATTTT. It codes for CAGGLAGSTDTQYF. The chain uses TRBV7-2 and TRBJ2-3; TRBD2 aligns across 13 bases. Germline lookup yields CDR1 SGHTA and CDR2 FQGNSA. V gave up 11 bases and J gave up 3 bases; unmatched junction bases: 5. This CDR3 spans 14 amino acids.

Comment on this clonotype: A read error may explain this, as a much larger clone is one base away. The CDR3 sequence: CTSSDTGVNEQFF. CDR3 bases: TGTACCAGCAGCGACACGGGGGTGAATGAGCAGTTCTTC. V is TRBV12-3 or TRBV12-4 and J is TRBJ2-1; D possibly corresponds to TRBD2 (6 bases). The CDR3 has 13 amino acids.

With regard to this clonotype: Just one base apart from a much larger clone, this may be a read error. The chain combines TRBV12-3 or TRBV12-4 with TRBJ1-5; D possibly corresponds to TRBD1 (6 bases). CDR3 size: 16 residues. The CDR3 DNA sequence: TGTGCCGGCAGTCCCGAAGGGGGGGTTGGGAGTCAGCCCCAGCATTTT. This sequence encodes CAGSPEGGVGSQPQHF.

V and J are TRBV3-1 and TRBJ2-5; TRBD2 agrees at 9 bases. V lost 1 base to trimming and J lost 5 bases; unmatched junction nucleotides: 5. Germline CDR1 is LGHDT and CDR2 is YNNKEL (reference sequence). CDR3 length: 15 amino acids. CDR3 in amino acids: CASSQGRREGETQYF. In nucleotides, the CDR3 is TGTGCCAGCAGCCAAGGCCGGCGGGAGGGGGAGACCCAGTACTTC.

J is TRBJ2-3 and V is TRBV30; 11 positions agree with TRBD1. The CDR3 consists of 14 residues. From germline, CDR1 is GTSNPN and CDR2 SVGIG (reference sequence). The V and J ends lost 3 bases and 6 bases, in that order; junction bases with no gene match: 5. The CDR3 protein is CAWSRTGGRDTQYF. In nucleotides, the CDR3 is TGTGCCTGGAGCCGGACAGGGGGCAGGGATACGCAGTATTTT.

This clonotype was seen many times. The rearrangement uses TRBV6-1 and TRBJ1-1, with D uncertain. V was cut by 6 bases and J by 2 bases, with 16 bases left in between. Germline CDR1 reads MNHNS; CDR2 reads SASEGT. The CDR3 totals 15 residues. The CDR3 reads CASSPPSWANTEAFF. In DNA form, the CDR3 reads TGTGCCAGCAGCCCCCCTTCGTGGGCCAACACTGAAGCTTTCTTT.

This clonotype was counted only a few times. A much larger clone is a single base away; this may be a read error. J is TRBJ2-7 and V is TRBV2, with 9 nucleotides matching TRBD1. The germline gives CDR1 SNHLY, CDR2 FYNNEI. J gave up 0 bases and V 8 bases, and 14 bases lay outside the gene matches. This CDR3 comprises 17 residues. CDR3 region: CASGVRDRATYSYEQYF. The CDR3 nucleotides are TGTGCCAGCGGTGTTAGGGACAGGGCAACTTACTCCTACGAGCAGTACTTC.

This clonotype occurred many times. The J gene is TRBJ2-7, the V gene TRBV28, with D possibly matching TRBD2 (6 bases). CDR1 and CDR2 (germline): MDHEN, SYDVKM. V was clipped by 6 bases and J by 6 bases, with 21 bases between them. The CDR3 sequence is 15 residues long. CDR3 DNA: TGTGCCAGCAGGATGCCGGCGGGGAACGTAGGCGAGCAGTACTTC. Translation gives CASRMPAGNVGEQYF.

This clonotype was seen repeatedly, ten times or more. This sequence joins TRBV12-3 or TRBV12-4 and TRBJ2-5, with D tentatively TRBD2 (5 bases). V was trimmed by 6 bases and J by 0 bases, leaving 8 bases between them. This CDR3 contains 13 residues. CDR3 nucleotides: TGTGCCAGCAGCGGGGAATACCAAGAGACCCAGTACTTC. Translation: CASSGEYQETQYF.

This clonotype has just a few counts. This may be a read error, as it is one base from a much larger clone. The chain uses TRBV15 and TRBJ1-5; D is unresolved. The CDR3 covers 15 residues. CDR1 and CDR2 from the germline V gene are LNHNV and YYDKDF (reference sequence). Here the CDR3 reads CAASIVARADQPQHF. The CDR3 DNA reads TGTGCCGCCAGCATCGTTGCGAGGGCCGATCAGCCCCAGCATTTT.

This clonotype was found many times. The CDR3 here is CSAPRQGPTYEQYF. The CDR3 DNA reads as TGCAGTGCACCGAGACAGGGCCCCACCTACGAGCAGTACTTC. The V gene is TRBV20-1, the J gene TRBJ2-7, with TRBD1 identical over 7 bases. J was trimmed by 2 bases and V by 6 bases; bases with no gene match: 10. Germline CDR1 DFQATT, CDR2 SNEGSKA (reference sequence). CDR3 length: 14 residues.

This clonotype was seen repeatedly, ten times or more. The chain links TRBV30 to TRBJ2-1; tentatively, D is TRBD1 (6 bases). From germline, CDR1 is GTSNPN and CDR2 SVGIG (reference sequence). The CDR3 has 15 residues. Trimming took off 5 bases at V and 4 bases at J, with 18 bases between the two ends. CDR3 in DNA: TGTGCCTGGCAAGGGGGACATGGCTTATACAATGAGCAGTTCTTC. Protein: CAWQGGHGLYNEQFF.

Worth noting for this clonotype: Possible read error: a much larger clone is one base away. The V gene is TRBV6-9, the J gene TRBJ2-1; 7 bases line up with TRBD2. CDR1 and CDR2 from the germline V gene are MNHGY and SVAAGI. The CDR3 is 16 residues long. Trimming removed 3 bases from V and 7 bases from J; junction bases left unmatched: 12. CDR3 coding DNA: TGTGCCAGCAGTTACTCAGTTGGCGGGAGTCGGAATGAGCAGTTCTTC. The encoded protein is CASSYSVGGSRNEQFF.

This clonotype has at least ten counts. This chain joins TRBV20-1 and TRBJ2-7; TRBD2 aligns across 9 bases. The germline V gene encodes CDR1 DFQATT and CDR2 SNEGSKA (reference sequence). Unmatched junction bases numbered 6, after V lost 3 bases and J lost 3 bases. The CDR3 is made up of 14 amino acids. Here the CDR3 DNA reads TGCAGTGCTAGGGTAGCGGGAGTCGACTACGAGCAGTACTTC. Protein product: CSARVAGVDYEQYF.